This is a list of T cell receptor beta chains from one sample in a study of CD8+ T cells in alopecia areata. TCRdb's table, derived via immunoSEQ multiplex PCR, lists solely in-frame clones and lacks some. This table holds around 210,000 clones, about 64% found once. The sequenced sample was CD4+ T cells sorted from blood, obtained at week 4, from a patient treated with tofacitinib. The receptors here all came from a human donor with alopecia areata. Each CDR3 is given with its conserved first and last residue. Each record gives: V gene, D gene, clone size, J gene, CDR3 DNA, CDR3 protein. D genes are given only for firm matches. The size of a clone is reported for some rows only, either as once, few or many, or as a class for expanded clones.

>TRBV29-1|.|.|TRBJ2-3
TGCAGCGTTGCGGCTAGCACAGATACGCAGTATTTT
CSVAASTDTQYF
>TRBV30|.|.|TRBJ2-7
TGTGCCTGGAGTAGGGTCTACGAGCAGTACTTC
CAWSRVYEQYF
>TRBV29-1|.|few|TRBJ1-2
TGCAGCGTTACCTTTGAGACAGAGTTTGGTAGTGGCTACACCTTC
CSVTFETEFGSGYTF
>TRBV10-3|TRBD2|.|TRBJ2-5
TGTGCCATCAGTGACGGCGGGGGTAGGGAGACCCAGTACTTC
CAISDGGGRETQYF
>TRBV7-2|TRBD2|.|TRBJ2-7
TGTGCCAGCAGCTCAGGACTAGGGATCTCCTACGAGCAGTACTTC
CASSSGLGISYEQYF
>TRBV27|TRBD1|.|TRBJ1-6
TGTGCCAGCAGTCTTCGGACAGGGAATTCACCCCTCCACTTT
CASSLRTGNSPLHF
>TRBV13|.|once|TRBJ1-2
TGTGCCAGCAGCGCAACAGGGATTTCCTATGGCTACACCTTC
CASSATGISYGYTF
>TRBV9|.|.|TRBJ2-3
TGTGCCAGCAGCGAGACCCCCGCCGGAGATACGCAGTATTTT
CASSETPAGDTQYF
>TRBV2|.|.|TRBJ2-4
TGTGCCAGCGGAGAAAACATTCAGTACTTC
CASGENIQYF
>TRBV2|.|.|TRBJ1-4
TGTGCCAGCAGTGAAACGCCAAAACTGTTTTTT
CASSETPKLFF
>TRBV2|TRBD1|.|TRBJ1-5
TGTGCCAGCAGCCCTGACAGGGGACATCAGCCCCAGCATTTT
CASSPDRGHQPQHF
>TRBV7-2|TRBD2|.|TRBJ2-3
TGTGCCAGCAGTTCCGGACTAGCGGGGGAACTAAGCACAGATACGCAGTATTTT
CASSSGLAGELSTDTQYF
>TRBV30|.|.|TRBJ2-6
TGTGCCTGGAGCCCCTCGGGCCGGGGGATCTCTGGGGCCAACGTCCTGACTTTC
CAWSPSGRGISGANVLTF
>TRBV5-1|TRBD2|.|TRBJ2-1
TGCGCCAGCAGCCGGACTAGCGGGGGACTGAATGAGCAGTTCTTC
CASSRTSGGLNEQFF
>TRBV4-3|TRBD2|few|TRBJ2-1
TGCGCCAGCAGCCAACTAGCGGGGGACTTCTACAATGAGCAGTTCTTC
CASSQLAGDFYNEQFF
>TRBV5-1|TRBD2|few|TRBJ2-1
TGCGCCAGCAGCTTCATTTCTAGCGGGGGTGGGAATGAGCAGTTCTTC
CASSFISSGGGNEQFF
>TRBV6-5|TRBD1|.|TRBJ1-6
TGTGCCAGCAGCTTAGGACAGGGGTGGAATTCACCCCTCCACTTT
CASSLGQGWNSPLHF
>TRBV9|.|.|TRBJ1-5
TGTGCCAGCAGCGAGGACGTTGGTAATCAGCCCCAGCATTTT
CASSEDVGNQPQHF
>TRBV27|.|.|TRBJ1-2
TGTGCCAGCAGCCCACTGGGGCCCAACTATGGCTACACCTTC
CASSPLGPNYGYTF
>TRBV4-1|.|few|TRBJ2-2
TGCGCCAGCAGCCAAGTTGATATGGGCCTGAACACCGGGGAGCTGTTTTTT
CASSQVDMGLNTGELFF
>TRBV4-1|.|once|TRBJ2-3
TGCGCCAGCAGCCACCCTTTGGGAGATACGCAGTATTTT
CASSHPLGDTQYF
>TRBV30|TRBD2|.|TRBJ2-7
TGTGCCTGGAGGTCCAGCGGGGGTGTCTACGAGCAGTACTTC
CAWRSSGGVYEQYF
>TRBV11-1|.|few|TRBJ2-3
TGTGCCAGCAGCCCCCGGCCTCCTCCCCTCCCCGATACGCAGTATTTT
CASSPRPPPLPDTQYF
>TRBV29-1|.|.|TRBJ1-1
TGCAGCGCCCGACCTTTGTGGAACACTGAAGCTTTCTTT
CSARPLWNTEAFF
>TRBV5-6|.|.|TRBJ2-3
TGTGCCAGCAGCTCAGTCGATACGCAGTATTTT
CASSSVDTQYF
>TRBV5-1|.|.|TRBJ1-1
TGCGCCAGCAGCCTGGATGGCGGCACTGAAGCTTTCTTT
CASSLDGGTEAFF
>TRBV29-1|.|.|TRBJ1-2
TGCAGCGTTGGACAGGTGGGCGATGGCTACACCTTC
CSVGQVGDGYTF
>TRBV5-1|TRBD2|.|TRBJ2-5
TGCGCCAGCAGCTTGGTGTCTAGCGGGGTAGAGACCCAGTACTTC
CASSLVSSGVETQYF
>TRBV30|.|.|TRBJ2-3
TGTGCCTGGAGTGTAGCGTCAGATACGCAGTATTTT
CAWSVASDTQYF
>TRBV6-5|.|.|TRBJ2-1
TGTGCCAGCAGTTACTCAGGGAACTCCTACAATGAGCAGTTCTTC
CASSYSGNSYNEQFF
>TRBV30|.|.|TRBJ1-2
TGTGCCTGGAGCCCCGGGGGTGGCTACACCTTC
CAWSPGGGYTF
>TRBV29-1|.|few|TRBJ2-7
TGCAGCGTTAGTCCAGCCGCCTCCTACGAGCAGTACTTC
CSVSPAASYEQYF
>TRBV30|.|.|TRBJ2-2
TGTGCCTGGAGTCGGGGGAACACCGGGGAGCTGTTTTTT
CAWSRGNTGELFF
>TRBV29-1|TRBD1|.|TRBJ2-7
TGCAGCGTTCGTGGACAGGGGCCCTTCGGCGAGCAGTACTTC
CSVRGQGPFGEQYF
>TRBV2|TRBD2|once|TRBJ2-5
TGTGCCAGCAGTGAGATGTGGCGGGGGGCCCTGAAGGAGACCCAGTACTTC
CASSEMWRGALKETQYF
>TRBV30|TRBD1|.|TRBJ2-7
TGTGCCTGGAGTGTTAGGCCGGGACAGGGGGTCCACGAGCAGTACTTC
CAWSVRPGQGVHEQYF
>TRBV4-2|TRBD2|.|TRBJ2-3
TGTGCCAGCACAAGACTAGCGGGGGGGACAGATACGCAGTATTTT
CASTRLAGGTDTQYF
>TRBV29-1|.|.|TRBJ1-1
TGCAGCGCCGCGGCGGGGGAAGAGGGCACTGAAGCTTTCTTT
CSAAAGEEGTEAFF
>TRBV5-4|.|.|TRBJ2-2
TGTGCCAGCAGCGGCCGGGGGGAGCTGTTTTTT
CASSGRGELFF
>TRBV7-2|.|few|TRBJ1-3
TGTGCCAGCAGCTTAAGCTCTGGAAACACCATATATTTT
CASSLSSGNTIYF
>TRBV25-1|.|.|TRBJ2-7
TGTGCCAGCAGTGAATCCAACTACGAGCAGTACTTC
CASSESNYEQYF
>TRBV15|.|.|TRBJ2-2
TGTGCCACCAGCAGAGCCCTCGGGACCGGGGAGCTGTTTTTT
CATSRALGTGELFF
>TRBV29-1|.|few|TRBJ2-5
TGCAGCGCCCTTTCAAGGGAGACCCAGTACTTC
CSALSRETQYF
>TRBV7-2|TRBD1|few|TRBJ2-1
TGTGCCAGCAGCAACGACAGGGGGTGGGCTGAGCAGTTCTTC
CASSNDRGWAEQFF
>TRBV29-1|.|.|TRBJ2-7
TGCAGCGTTGAAAACTCCTTATGCATTCTTAGGGGCTACGAGCAGTACTTC
CSVENSLCILRGYEQYF